The 25 T cell receptor beta chains below come from one sample, sequenced in a study of cytomegalovirus exposure and HLA in healthy donors. Use of 60 Vbeta and 13 Jbeta primers characterized the PCR. Sequencing used immunoSEQ multiplex PCR; TCRdb keeps in-frame clones, though not all of them. Seen here are under 140,000 clones, nearly 80% observed once, and the top ten hold around 1.2%. The material sequenced was PBMCs. The receptors were gathered from a woman under 40 in good health and CMV-seronegative.

The J gene is TRBJ2-6, the V gene TRBV7-9; 7 nucleotides agree with TRBD1. Germline lookup yields CDR1 SEHNR and CDR2 FQNEAQ (reference sequence). The CDR3 totals 18 residues. The V gene end was trimmed by 4 bases and the J gene end by 1 base; junction bases not matched to a gene: 10. Here the CDR3 DNA reads TGTGCCAGCAGCTCTGACTGGGACAGCGGTTCTGGGGCCAACGTCCTGACTTTC. This translates into CASSSDWDSGSGANVLTF.

This sequence joins TRBV30 and TRBJ2-3; D is unresolved. Trimming removed 0 bases at V and 6 bases at J, with 7 bases between. The CDR3 is 12 amino acids. Per germline, CDR1 GTSNPN and CDR2 SVGIG (reference sequence). The CDR3 here is CAWSVSGDTQYF. The CDR3 nucleotides are TGTGCCTGGAGTGTTTCCGGGGATACGCAGTATTTT.

The rearrangement joins TRBV6-5 to TRBJ1-1; tentatively, D is TRBD1 (5 bases). The V end was cut by 6 bases, the J end by 3 bases, with 14 bases between. The length of the CDR3 is 14 residues. The germline gives CDR1 MNHEY, CDR2 SVGAGI. The DNA of the CDR3 is TGTGCCAGCAGCCCGGGGGACCAGGACACTGAAGCTTTCTTT. Translation gives CASSPGDQDTEAFF.

The chain uses TRBV4-3 and TRBJ2-2, with 7 bases matching TRBD1. The CDR3 spans 19 residues. Germline CDR1 is LGHNA and CDR2 is YSLEER. V trimming: 0 bases; J trimming: 2 bases; junction bases outside the gene matches: 12. CDR3 in amino acids: CASSQDLVTGTANTGELFF. Here the CDR3 DNA reads TGCGCCAGCAGCCAAGATCTGGTTACCGGGACAGCAAACACCGGGGAGCTGTTTTTT.

V gene TRBV7-2 combines with J gene TRBJ1-1, with D unclear. V shed 4 bases and J shed 3 bases, with 18 bases lying between them. Germline V gene lookup returns CDR1 SGHTA and CDR2 FQGNSA. The length of the CDR3 is 16 residues. For the CDR3, the DNA is TGTGCCAGCAGCTCTCCGCGGGATACGCATGACACTGAAGCTTTCTTT. This codes for CASSSPRDTHDTEAFF.

This clone was counted a few times. This chain links TRBV29-1 with TRBJ2-2; perhaps TRBD2 as D (6 bases). Trimming took 7 bases from V and 6 from J, leaving 24 bases between them. Germline CDR1 is SQVTM and CDR2 is ANQGSEA. The CDR3 is 16 amino acids. CDR3 nucleotide sequence: TGCAGCGGGGGTAGTAGTAACGGGAGATTTGCCGGGGAGCTGTTTTTT. It yields the protein CSGGSSNGRFAGELFF.

The gene calls are TRBV20-1 and TRBJ2-3, with D perhaps TRBD2 (5 bases). This CDR3 is 11 amino acids long. Germline lookup yields CDR1 DFQATT and CDR2 SNEGSKA (reference sequence). With 6 bases removed from V and 5 bases from J, the gap between germline ends came to 9 bases. For the CDR3, the DNA is TGCAGTGCCCAGAGCGGAGATACGCAGTATTTT. It is translated as CSAQSGDTQYF.

The chain's CDR3 is CASSLAGDRAQPQHF. Here the CDR3 DNA reads TGTGCCAGCAGCTTAGCGGGTGACAGGGCTCAGCCCCAGCATTTT. The chain has TRBV7-6 and TRBJ1-5; 7 nucleotides line up with TRBD1. J was trimmed by 6 bases and V by 0 bases; bases with no gene match: 5. The CDR3 is 15 residues long. CDR1 is SGHVS, CDR2 FNYEAQ, per germline.

In this sample, this clone turned up a few times. The chain employs TRBV28 and TRBJ2-1, with a possible D match to TRBD2 (7 bases). Trimming left V 7 bases short and J 8 bases short, with 18 bases between. This CDR3 is 14 amino acids long. Germline CDR1 reads MDHEN; CDR2 reads SYDVKM. CDR3 region: CASNSFGGADEQFF. In DNA, the CDR3 is TGTGCCAGCAATAGTTTTGGGGGGGCCGATGAGCAGTTCTTC.

This clone occurred a few times. The CDR3 DNA sequence: TGTGCCAGCTCACGACAGGACAGCAATCAGCCCCAGCATTTT. Encoded protein: CASSRQDSNQPQHF. The rearrangement joins TRBV18 to TRBJ1-5; weak D call: TRBD1 (6 bases). This CDR3 contains 14 residues. V lost 4 bases and J lost 1, with 8 bases in between. Germline CDR1 and CDR2: KGHSH and LQKENI.

This clone was counted once. The chain carries TRBV18 and TRBJ1-1, with D maybe TRBD1 (6 bases). From germline, CDR1 is KGHSH and CDR2 LQKENI. Trimming cost V 3 bases and J 7 bases, with 15 bases left between them. This CDR3 spans 14 amino acids. The CDR3 DNA is TGTGCCAGCTCACCGGACAGATTGATTGGTGAAGCTTTCTTT. Protein product: CASSPDRLIGEAFF.

V gene TRBV7-2 combines with J gene TRBJ2-3, with 7 bases matching TRBD1. Germline V gives CDR1 SGHTA, CDR2 FQGNSA. CDR3 length equals 14 residues. V was clipped by 6 bases and J by 10 bases; unmatched bases: 13. This chain's CDR3 is CASRSRGTSPAQYF. The CDR3 DNA reads TGTGCCAGCAGATCCAGGGGGACATCACCCGCGCAGTATTTT.

The chain uses TRBV6-5 and TRBJ1-3; weak D call: TRBD1 (6 bases). Germline V CDR1 and CDR2: MNHEY, SVGAGI. The CDR3 length is 14 residues. The V end lost 7 bases, the J end lost 0 bases, and 10 bases lay between the germline ends. This chain's CDR3 is CASKQGGSGNTIYF. Here the CDR3 DNA reads TGTGCCAGCAAACAAGGGGGCTCTGGAAACACCATATATTTT.

This CDR3 reads CASSFSPSYGYTF. Written as DNA, the CDR3 is TGCGCCAGCAGCTTTAGTCCTTCCTATGGCTACACCTTC. The chain uses TRBV5-1 and TRBJ1-2; D is uncertain. The length of the CDR3 is 13 residues. V lost 2 bases to trimming and J lost 4 bases, with 9 bases between them. The germline V gene encodes CDR1 SGHRS and CDR2 YFSETQ.

In its sample, this clone was seen once. This CDR3 reads CASSPQWSYEQYF. For the CDR3, the DNA is TGTGCCAGCTCACCACAGTGGAGTTACGAGCAGTACTTC. The chain couples TRBV18 to TRBJ2-7; no clear D gene. Germline CDR1 and CDR2: KGHSH and LQKENI. Trimming left V 1 base short and J 4 bases short, with 8 bases between. This CDR3 has 13 amino acids.

V and J are TRBV7-6 and TRBJ2-6, with 10 bases identical to TRBD2. Trimming removed 1 base from V and 2 bases from J; junction bases left unmatched: 2. This CDR3 contains 17 residues. The germline CDR1 and CDR2 sequences are SGHVS and FNYEAQ. CDR3 region: CASSLVLAGAGANVLTF. CDR3 nucleotide sequence: TGTGCCAGCAGCTTAGTGCTAGCGGGAGCTGGGGCCAACGTCCTGACTTTC.

This clone occurred a few times. The CDR3 nucleotides are TGTGCCAGCAGCCAAGAACCACAGATCTACACTGAAGCTTTCTTT. The encoded protein is CASSQEPQIYTEAFF. The chain is built from TRBV14 and TRBJ1-1; no firm D call. V was pared by 0 bases and J by 3 bases, with 11 bases between. This CDR3 contains 15 residues. The germline gives CDR1 SGHDN, CDR2 FVKESK. Full variable domain (rest looked up from reference TRBV14 and TRBJ1-1): EAGVTQFPSHSVIEKGQTVTLRCDPISGHDNLYWYRRVMGKEIKFLLHFVKESKQDESGMPNNRFLAERTGGTYSTLKVQPAELEDSGVYFCASSQEPQIYTEAFFGQGTRLTVV.

The genes are TRBV5-4 and TRBJ2-5; tentatively, D is TRBD1 (6 bases). Trimming shortened V by 4 bases and J by 1 base, and 14 bases separated the two germline ends. Per germline, CDR1 SGHNT and CDR2 YYREEE (reference sequence). CDR3 size: 15 residues. The CDR3 loop is CASSLTQGTQETQYF. Here the CDR3 DNA reads TGTGCCAGCAGCCTCACCCAGGGGACCCAAGAGACCCAGTACTTC.

The chain recombines TRBV30 with TRBJ2-1; a possible D gene is TRBD1 (6 bases). V was shortened by 4 bases and J by 3 bases, with 7 bases between the two germline ends. CDR1 is GTSNPN and CDR2 is SVGIG in the germline V gene (reference sequence). The CDR3 extends over 12 amino acids. The CDR3 reads CAWKQGYNEQFF. The CDR3 DNA reads TGTGCCTGGAAACAGGGCTACAATGAGCAGTTCTTC.

The rearrangement joins TRBV6-5 to TRBJ2-5; the match to TRBD1 covers 10 bases. The V gene's germline CDR1 is MNHEY and CDR2 SVGAGI. V lost 6 bases and J lost 5; bases outside the gene matches: 9. The CDR3 has 15 amino acids. This CDR3 reads CASRPRDRGFETQYF. DNA for the CDR3: TGTGCCAGCAGACCCCGGGACAGGGGCTTTGAGACCCAGTACTTC.

This clone came up a few times. The gene calls are TRBV7-6 and TRBJ2-4; 11 bases agree with TRBD2. The CDR3 totals 19 residues. V lost 1 base and J lost 0; bases outside the gene matches: 8. The germline V gene encodes CDR1 SGHVS and CDR2 FNYEAQ. DNA of the CDR3: TGTGCCAGCAGCTTAGAAGTAGCGGGAGGGATTGTAGCCAAAAACATTCAGTACTTC. Its translation is CASSLEVAGGIVAKNIQYF.

The V gene is TRBV13, the J gene TRBJ1-1, with D perhaps TRBD1 (6 bases). The CDR3 totals 14 residues. Trimming removed 5 bases at V and 5 bases at J, with 15 bases between. CDR1 and CDR2 (germline): PRHDT, FYEKMQ (reference sequence). The CDR3 spells CASSRGGGRTEAFF. The DNA for the CDR3 is TGTGCCAGCAGCCGCGGCGGGGGGCGGACTGAAGCTTTCTTT.

The chain employs TRBV4-1 and TRBJ2-2, with D perhaps matching TRBD1 (5 bases). CDR1 and CDR2 from the germline V gene are MGHRA and YSYEKL. V was pared by 0 bases and J by 0 bases, with 11 bases between. The CDR3 is 17 residues long. This CDR3 reads CASSQEQAASNTGELFF. The CDR3 DNA sequence: TGCGCCAGCAGCCAAGAACAGGCCGCTTCGAACACCGGGGAGCTGTTTTTT.

This clone was recorded a few times. This chain uses TRBV5-1 with TRBJ2-1; 11 nucleotides match TRBD2. The V gene's germline CDR1 is SGHRS and CDR2 YFSETQ. The CDR3 length is 15 residues. J gave up 7 bases and V 4 bases, and 7 bases lay outside the gene matches. CDR3 amino acids: CASSIAGGLLNEQFF. CDR3 nucleotide sequence: TGCGCCAGCAGCATAGCGGGGGGGCTGTTGAATGAGCAGTTCTTC. The full variable domain, rest sourced from reference TRBV5-1 and TRBJ2-1, is KAGVTQTPRYLIKTRGQQVTLSCSPISGHRSVSWYQQTPGQGLQFLFEYFSETQRNKGNFPGRFSGRQFSNSRSEMNVSTLELGDSALYLCASSIAGGLLNEQFFGPGTRLTVL.

The chain uses TRBV6-5 and TRBJ2-1; 8 nucleotides agree with TRBD2. This CDR3 is built from 14 residues. With 10 bases clipped from V and 4 bases from J, the junction kept 9 bases outside the gene matches. Germline V gene data show CDR1 as MNHEY and CDR2 as SVGAGI. CDR3 amino acids: CATASGSPYNEQFF. CDR3 coding DNA: TGTGCCACCGCAAGCGGGAGCCCGTACAATGAGCAGTTCTTC.